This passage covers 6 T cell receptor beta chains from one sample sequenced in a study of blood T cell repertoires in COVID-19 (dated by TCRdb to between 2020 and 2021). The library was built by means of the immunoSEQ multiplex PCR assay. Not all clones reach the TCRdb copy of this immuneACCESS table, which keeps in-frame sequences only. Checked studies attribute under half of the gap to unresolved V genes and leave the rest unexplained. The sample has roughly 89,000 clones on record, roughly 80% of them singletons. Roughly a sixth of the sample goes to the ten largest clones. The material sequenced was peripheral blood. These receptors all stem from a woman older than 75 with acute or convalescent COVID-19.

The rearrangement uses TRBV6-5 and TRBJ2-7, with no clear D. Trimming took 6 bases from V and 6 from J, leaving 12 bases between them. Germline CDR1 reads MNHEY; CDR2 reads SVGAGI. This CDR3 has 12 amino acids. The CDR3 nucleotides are TGTGCCAGCAGACAACAGCTGGGCGAGCAGTACTTC. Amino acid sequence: CASRQQLGEQYF.

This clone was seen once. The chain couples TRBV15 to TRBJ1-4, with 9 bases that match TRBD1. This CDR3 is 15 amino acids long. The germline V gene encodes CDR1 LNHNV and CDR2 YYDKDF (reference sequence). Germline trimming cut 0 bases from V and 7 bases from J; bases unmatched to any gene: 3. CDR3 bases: TGTGCCACCAGCAGAGATCTGGGACAGGGTGAAAAACTGTTTTTT. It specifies CATSRDLGQGEKLFF.

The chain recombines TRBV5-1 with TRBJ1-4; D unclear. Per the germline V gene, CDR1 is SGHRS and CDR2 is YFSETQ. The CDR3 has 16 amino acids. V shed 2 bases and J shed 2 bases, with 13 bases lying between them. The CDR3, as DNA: TGCGCCAGCAGCTTAGGAGGGATTGAGACTAATGAAAAACTGTTTTTT. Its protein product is CASSLGGIETNEKLFF.

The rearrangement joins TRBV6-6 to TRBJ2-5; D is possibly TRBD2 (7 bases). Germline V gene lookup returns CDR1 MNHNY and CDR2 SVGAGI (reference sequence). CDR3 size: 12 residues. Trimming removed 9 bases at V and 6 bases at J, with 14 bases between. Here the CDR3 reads CARTGGYKTQYF. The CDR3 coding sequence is TGTGCCAGGACGGGGGGCTATAAGACCCAGTACTTC.

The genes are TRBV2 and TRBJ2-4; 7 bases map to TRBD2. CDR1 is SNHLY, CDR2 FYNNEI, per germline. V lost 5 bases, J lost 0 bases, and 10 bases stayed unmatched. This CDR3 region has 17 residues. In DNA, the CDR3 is TGTGCCAGCAGTCCCAGCCGCGGGGGAATAGCCAAAAACATTCAGTACTTC. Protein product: CASSPSRGGIAKNIQYF.

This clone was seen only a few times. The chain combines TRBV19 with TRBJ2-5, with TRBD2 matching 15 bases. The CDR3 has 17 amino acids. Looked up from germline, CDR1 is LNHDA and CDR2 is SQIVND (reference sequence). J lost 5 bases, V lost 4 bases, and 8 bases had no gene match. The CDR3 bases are TGTGCCAGTAGTAAGGGGACTAGCGGGGGGTTGAGGGAGACCCAGTACTTC. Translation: CASSKGTSGGLRETQYF.